This paragraph reports one T cell receptor beta chain. Allocation to cohorts depended on clinical history reported by the participants. These data are taken from a study of blood T cell repertoires in COVID-19. Study in general: The United States, Italy and Spain were the sources of the acute and convalescent COVID-19 samples. PBMCs, B-cell-depleted T cells, or T cells provided the cDNA or gDNA that made up the material.

The V and J ends lost 0 bases and 8 bases respectively, with 14 bases between them. CDR3 size: 14 residues. Germline-derived CDR1 and CDR2 are SGHKS and YYEKEE (reference sequence). Study processing details: Estimation of nucleated cell counts was performed using reference gene primer amplification. The data were produced by immunoSEQ multiplex PCR, yet TCRdb's version contains in-frame clones alone and is incomplete. V and J calls and clone size follow that table, whereas D and trimming were derived from the DNA. There are about 210,000 clones in the sample; about 91% occur only once, and 2.5% lies in the top ten.

The chain is built from TRBV5-5 and TRBJ1-1; D is perhaps TRBD1 (5 bases). The sample comprised PBMCs or T cells enriched from blood (not recorded which). This sequence was found in a middle-aged woman with acute COVID-19. The CDR3 nucleotides read TGTGCCAGCAGCTTGGCCGGGCAGGGAAGGGAAGCTTTCTTT. Translation: CASSLAGQGREAFF.